This T cell receptor (beta chain) derives from a study of identical twins. TCRdb recomputed calls from the 5' RACE reads with MiXCR, one row per CDR3 protein. The table lists fewer than 900,000 distinct CDR3 sequences, around 21% of them singletons, with approximately 4.5% in the top ten. Trimming pared 0 bases from V and 1 base from J, leaving 13 bases between. Germline loops: CDR1 SGHDT, CDR2 YYEEEE. The CDR3 spans 16 residues. This clonotype was seen more than once but under ten times. This sample was also put to use in a study of T cells expressing NK-cell markers.

Sequenced sample: PBMCs. This chain uses TRBV5-6 with TRBJ1-1; D uncertain. The clonotype originates from a woman aged 18-35 years in good health. CDR3 in DNA: TGTGCCAGCAGCTTGGGATTAGGGTTTACGAACACTGAAGCTTTCTTT. Its protein is CASSLGLGFTNTEAFF.